This T cell receptor beta chain was captured by sequencing in a study of blood T cell repertoires in COVID-19. This clone was observed a single time. From germline, CDR1 is SGHDT and CDR2 YYEEEE. Trimming took off 0 bases at V and 5 bases at J, with 15 bases between the two ends. This CDR3 contains 16 residues. Authors' methods: Reference gene primer amplification gave nucleated cell count estimates. The repertoire was sequenced with immunoSEQ multiplex PCR; TCRdb's copy has only in-frame clones and lacks some. V and J calls and clone size are those listed in that table; D and trimming were worked out from the DNA. The repertoire includes 110,000 or so clones, more than 70% of them detected once, and 8.4% sits in the top ten.

The chain is built from TRBV5-6 and TRBJ2-4; maybe TRBD2 (6 bases). The receptor was derived from a woman in her seventies who had recovered from COVID-19. Sequenced input: peripheral blood. DNA of the CDR3: TGTGCCAGCAGCTTGGCGGGGGTTTGGACCGAAAACATTCAGTACTTC. This sequence encodes CASSLAGVWTENIQYF.